This passage covers 23 T cell receptor beta chains from one sample sequenced in a study of T cell changes during pregnancy in multiple sclerosis. The method was immunoSEQ multiplex PCR; TCRdb's version includes in-frame clones alone and lacks a portion of them. The sample comprises some 21,000 clones, 75% to 95% of which are singletons, and about 0.7% rests with the top ten. The specimen was CD4+ T cells from peripheral blood mononuclear cells, collected in the third trimester of pregnancy. The receptors here all came from a female donor with multiple sclerosis, enrolled in a pregnancy study.

J is TRBJ2-3 and V is TRBV4-2; D is perhaps TRBD2 (6 bases). Germline V gene data show CDR1 as LGHNA and CDR2 as YNFKEQ. V lost 0 bases to trimming and J lost 0 bases, with 13 bases between them. The CDR3 loop spans 17 amino acids. The CDR3 DNA reads TGTGCCAGCAGCCAAGATGGAGGGCGCGGGAGCACAGATACGCAGTATTTT. It specifies CASSQDGGRGSTDTQYF.

The chain couples TRBV10-3 to TRBJ2-2; 10 bases are shared with TRBD1. The CDR3 covers 14 residues. CDR1 is ENHRY, CDR2 SYGVKD, per germline. V lost 11 bases and J lost 3; bases outside the gene matches: 6. The CDR3 spells CASGTGADTGELFF. The CDR3 nucleotides are TGTGCCTCAGGGACAGGGGCGGACACCGGGGAGCTGTTTTTT.

The chain couples TRBV7-3 to TRBJ2-1, with D maybe TRBD2 (6 bases). The CDR3 has 15 residues. Germline V gene lookup returns CDR1 SGHTA and CDR2 FQGTGA. The V end was cut by 1 base, the J end by 5 bases, with 12 bases between. The CDR3 DNA reads as TGTGCCAGCAGCTTAAGCGGGGCTACTAACAATGAGCAGTTCTTC. It is translated as CASSLSGATNNEQFF.

A single count supports this clone. The rearrangement uses TRBV18 and TRBJ2-7, with TRBD1 identical over 7 bases. Germline V gene sequence: CDR1 KGHSH, CDR2 LQKENI. CDR3 length: 12 amino acids. The V segment lost 6 bases and the J segment 3 bases; nucleotides outside the gene matches: 2. The CDR3 region is CASSGQRYEQYF. CDR3 DNA sequence: TGTGCCAGCTCGGGACAGCGCTACGAGCAGTACTTC.

Concerning this clone: The germline gene is not matched at one end of the junction; a read error may be the cause. The genes are TRBV2 and TRBJ2-1; D may be TRBD1 (5 bases). The CDR3 loop spans 13 amino acids. Germline lookup yields CDR1 SNHLY and CDR2 FYNNEI. The CDR3 sequence: CVAAGKTYNEQFF. The CDR3 DNA follows: TGCGTTGCGGCAGGGAAGACGTACAATGAGCAGTTCTTC. The full variable domain, with the rest looked up from reference TRBV2 and TRBJ2-1, is EPEVTQTPSHQVTQMGQEVILRCVPISNHLYFYWYRQILGQKVEFLVSFYNNEISEKSEIFDDQFSVERPDGSNFTLKIRSTKLEDSAMYFCVAAGKTYNEQFFGPGTRLTVL.

This chain joins TRBV7-3 and TRBJ1-1, with D possibly matching TRBD1 (6 bases). This CDR3 has 15 residues. V was clipped by 5 bases and J by 3 bases, with 16 bases between them. CDR1 is SGHTA, CDR2 FQGTGA, per germline. DNA for the CDR3: TGTGCCAGCAGCCCAACAGGCAGGGGAGACACTGAAGCTTTCTTT. Protein sequence: CASSPTGRGDTEAFF.

The genes are TRBV28 and TRBJ2-7; the D gene is possibly TRBD2 (5 bases). Germline CDR1 MDHEN, CDR2 SYDVKM. This CDR3 is 14 amino acids long. V lost 2 bases and J lost 3, with 11 bases in between. In DNA, the CDR3 is TGTGCCAGCAGTTTAGGAGGTGCCCTCTACGAGCAGTACTTC. Protein product: CASSLGGALYEQYF. Full variable domain (missing parts from reference TRBV28 and TRBJ2-7): DVKVTQSSRYLVKRTGEKVFLECVQDMDHENMFWYRQDPGLGLRLIYFSYDVKMKEKGDIPEGYSVSREKKERFSLILESASTNQTSMYLCASSLGGALYEQYFGPGTRLTVT.

This clone was recorded a few times. This chain uses TRBV4-3 with TRBJ1-4, with D perhaps matching TRBD1 (5 bases). The CDR3 has 17 amino acids. Germline lookup yields CDR1 LGHNA and CDR2 YSLEER. V was shortened by 0 bases and J by 1 base, with 12 bases between the two germline ends. The CDR3 here is CASSQEVGGVTNEKLFF. DNA of the CDR3: TGCGCCAGCAGCCAAGAAGTTGGGGGGGTAACTAATGAAAAACTGTTTTTT.

The chain uses TRBV7-9 and TRBJ2-1; 9 bases are a match to TRBD2. The CDR3 extends over 17 amino acids. The J segment lost 6 bases and the V segment lost 5 bases, leaving 14 bases of the junction unmatched. CDR1 is SEHNR, CDR2 FQNEAQ, per germline (reference sequence). The CDR3, as DNA: TGTGCCAGCAGCCCAACCGAGCGGGGGGCCTGGTTCAATGAGCAGTTCTTC. Protein product: CASSPTERGAWFNEQFF.

J is TRBJ2-3 and V is TRBV7-9, with D possibly matching TRBD2 (5 bases). With 5 bases removed from V and 4 bases from J, the gap between germline ends came to 19 bases. The CDR3 is 16 residues long. CDR1 is SEHNR and CDR2 is FQNEAQ in the germline V gene (reference sequence). The CDR3 sequence is CASSPAAQGGSDTQYF. DNA of the CDR3: TGTGCCAGCAGCCCTGCGGCCCAAGGAGGATCAGATACGCAGTATTTT.

The chain combines TRBV15 with TRBJ2-7; 10 bases are a match to TRBD1. The CDR3 spans 15 residues. Germline V gives CDR1 LNHNV, CDR2 YYDKDF (reference sequence). V was pared by 3 bases and J by 5 bases, with 7 bases of the junction left unmatched. The CDR3 protein is CATSRGTGTGDEQYF. CDR3 DNA: TGTGCCACCAGCAGGGGAACCGGGACAGGGGACGAGCAGTACTTC.

This sequence joins TRBV9 and TRBJ1-3; 10 bases are a match to TRBD1. Germline CDR1 is SGDLS and CDR2 is YYNGEE. J gave up 6 bases and V 3 bases, and 12 bases lay outside the gene matches. CDR3 length: 17 amino acids. CDR3 sequence (DNA): TGTGCCAGCAGCGCACCCCGAGGACAGGGGGACGAAAACACCATATATTTT. It codes for CASSAPRGQGDENTIYF.

This clone was found a few times. This chain joins TRBV30 and TRBJ2-7; 7 bases line up with TRBD2. Trimming removed 0 bases from V and 3 bases from J; junction bases left unmatched: 5. The CDR3 spans 14 residues. The V gene's germline CDR1 is GTSNPN and CDR2 SVGIG (reference sequence). The CDR3 reads CAWSVVGGGYEQYF. The CDR3 DNA reads TGTGCCTGGAGTGTGGTGGGGGGGGGCTACGAGCAGTACTTC.

For the CDR3, the DNA is TGTGCCAGCAGTTCGCCTTACGTGAGAAGTGAAAAACTGTTTTTT. Translation gives CASSSPYVRSEKLFF. V usage is TRBV28 and J usage is TRBJ1-4; D not certain. The CDR3 runs to 15 residues. Trimming shortened V by 4 bases and J by 7 bases, and 16 bases separated the two germline ends. The V gene's germline CDR1 is MDHEN and CDR2 SYDVKM.

The gene calls are TRBV5-1 and TRBJ1-1; D not certain. This CDR3 contains 13 residues. The V end lost 0 bases, the J end lost 1 base, and 4 bases lay between the germline ends. The germline V gene has CDR1 SGHRS and CDR2 YFSETQ. This CDR3 reads CASSLAGNTEAFF. As DNA, the CDR3 is TGCGCCAGCAGCTTGGCCGGGAACACTGAAGCTTTCTTT.

This sequence joins TRBV5-1 and TRBJ1-1; 7 nucleotides agree with TRBD1. With V trimmed by 4 bases and J by 7 bases, 10 bases remained unmatched. The CDR3 is 14 amino acids. Germline V gene lookup returns CDR1 SGHRS and CDR2 YFSETQ. The CDR3 coding sequence is TGCGCCAGCAGCCTGGGACAGCCAGCAGGTGAAGCTTTCTTT. Protein sequence: CASSLGQPAGEAFF.

V and J are TRBV5-8 and TRBJ2-7; tentative D call: TRBD1 (5 bases). The CDR3 covers 15 residues. In germline, CDR1 is SGHTS, CDR2 YDEGEE. V lost 0 bases, J lost 9 bases, and 19 bases lay in between. Here the CDR3 reads CASSLGQGLNEAQYF. CDR3 DNA: TGTGCCAGCAGCTTGGGGCAGGGCCTGAATGAGGCGCAGTACTTC.

The chain combines TRBV11-2 with TRBJ1-1; the match to TRBD1 covers 7 bases. There are 14 residues in the CDR3. CDR1 is SGHAT, CDR2 FQNNGV, per germline. The J segment lost 7 bases and the V segment lost 5 bases, leaving 10 bases of the junction unmatched. CDR3 DNA sequence: TGTGCCAGCAGCCCCAGGAGACAGGGCGGTGAAGCTTTCTTT. Its protein is CASSPRRQGGEAFF.

This chain links TRBV7-6 with TRBJ2-2; 11 nucleotides agree with TRBD2. Germline loops: CDR1 SGHVS, CDR2 FNYEAQ. This CDR3 is 16 amino acids long. J lost 3 bases, V lost 5 bases, and 5 bases had no gene match. The CDR3 reads CASSRLAGRDTGELFF. The CDR3 region has the DNA TGTGCCAGCAGCCGACTAGCGGGGCGGGACACCGGGGAGCTGTTTTTT.

The chain uses TRBV5-1 and TRBJ2-3; a possible D gene is TRBD2 (6 bases). The ends were cut back, 0 bases at V and 3 bases at J, with 11 bases in the middle. The CDR3 loop spans 15 amino acids. Germline-derived CDR1 and CDR2 are SGHRS and YFSETQ. The DNA of the CDR3 is TGCGCCAGCAGCTTGGACGGGGGTTATACAGATACGCAGTATTTT. Protein product: CASSLDGGYTDTQYF.

This clone was seen only once. The rearrangement joins TRBV5-1 to TRBJ2-1; no definite D call. CDR1 is SGHRS, CDR2 YFSETQ, per germline. The V end was cut by 0 bases, the J end by 9 bases, with 10 bases between. The CDR3 consists of 13 residues. CDR3 in amino acids: CASSLVGSGEQFF. For the CDR3, the DNA is TGCGCCAGCAGCTTGGTCGGGTCGGGTGAGCAGTTCTTC. Complete variable domain (other parts from reference TRBV5-1 and TRBJ2-1): KAGVTQTPRYLIKTRGQQVTLSCSPISGHRSVSWYQQTPGQGLQFLFEYFSETQRNKGNFPGRFSGRQFSNSRSEMNVSTLELGDSALYLCASSLVGSGEQFFGPGTRLTVL.

The chain combines TRBV5-1 with TRBJ2-1; 7 bases agree with TRBD2. Germline CDR1 is SGHRS and CDR2 is YFSETQ. The CDR3 is 14 residues long. The V segment lost 6 bases and the J segment 4 bases; nucleotides outside the gene matches: 7. This chain's CDR3 is CASKKGTTYNEQFF. The DNA of the CDR3 is TGCGCCAGCAAGAAAGGGACTACTTACAATGAGCAGTTCTTC.

This rearrangement joins TRBV6-8 to TRBJ2-7, with 10 positions matching TRBD1. V dropped 6 bases and J dropped 0; count of bases not matched to a gene: 5. The CDR3 contains 15 residues. The germline gives CDR1 MNHGY, CDR2 SAAAGT. DNA of the CDR3: TGTGCCAGCAGGCGACAGGGGGCAAGCTCCTACGAGCAGTACTTC. Amino acid sequence: CASRRQGASSYEQYF.